This T cell receptor beta chain was recorded in a study of T cell responses to AZD1222 COVID-19 vaccine. Only in-frame clones appear in the TCRdb table, and some are missing; sequencing was by immunoSEQ multiplex PCR. The sample has under 200,000 clones; 75% to 95% are singletons. The V gene's germline CDR1 is SGHVS and CDR2 FQNEAQ. The CDR3 extends over 13 amino acids. Trimming stripped 2 bases from V and 1 base from J, with 5 bases between. The source material was peripheral blood, sampled on day 0 of AZD1222 vaccination. V is TRBV7-8 and J is TRBJ1-1, with D hard to call. The sequence was obtained from an adult in good health. CDR3 in DNA: TGTGCCAGCAGCTTAATGGGGAACACTGAAGCTTTCTTT. Its translation is CASSLMGNTEAFF.